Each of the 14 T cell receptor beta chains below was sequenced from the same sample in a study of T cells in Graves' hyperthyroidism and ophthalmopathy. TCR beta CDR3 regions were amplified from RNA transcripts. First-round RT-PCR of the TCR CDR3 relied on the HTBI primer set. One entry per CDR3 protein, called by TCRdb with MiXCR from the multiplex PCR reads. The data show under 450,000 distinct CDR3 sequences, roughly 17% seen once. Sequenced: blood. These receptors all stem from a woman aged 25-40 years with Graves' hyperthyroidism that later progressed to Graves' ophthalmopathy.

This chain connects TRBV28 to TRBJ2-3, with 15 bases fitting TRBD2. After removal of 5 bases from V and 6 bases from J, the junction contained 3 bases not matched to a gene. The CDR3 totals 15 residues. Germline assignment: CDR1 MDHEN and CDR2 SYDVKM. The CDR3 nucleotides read TGTGCCAGCAGTGACGGACTAGCGGGAGGGGATACGCAGTATTTT. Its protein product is CASSDGLAGGDTQYF.

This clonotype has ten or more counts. The CDR3 loop is CSVERGVGDNYGYTF. The CDR3 DNA reads TGCAGCGTTGAAAGGGGGGTCGGAGATAACTATGGCTACACCTTC. J is TRBJ1-2 and V is TRBV29-1, with a weak D call TRBD1 (6 bases). The CDR3 contains 15 residues. Germline CDR1 reads SQVTM; CDR2 reads ANQGSEA. Trimming took off 2 bases at V and 1 base at J, with 14 bases between the two ends.

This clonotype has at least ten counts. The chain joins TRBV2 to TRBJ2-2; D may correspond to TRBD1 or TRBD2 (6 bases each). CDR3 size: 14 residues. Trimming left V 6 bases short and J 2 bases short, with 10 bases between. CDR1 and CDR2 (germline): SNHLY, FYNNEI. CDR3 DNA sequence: TGTGCCAGCAGCCGGGGGCGAAACACCGGGGAGCTGTTTTTT. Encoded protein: CASSRGRNTGELFF.

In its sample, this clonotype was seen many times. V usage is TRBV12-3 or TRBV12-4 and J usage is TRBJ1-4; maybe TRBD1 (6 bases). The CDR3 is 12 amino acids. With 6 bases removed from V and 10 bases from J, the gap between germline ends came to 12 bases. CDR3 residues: CASRTQGGKLFF. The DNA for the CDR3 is TGTGCCAGCAGAACACAGGGAGGAAAACTGTTTTTT.

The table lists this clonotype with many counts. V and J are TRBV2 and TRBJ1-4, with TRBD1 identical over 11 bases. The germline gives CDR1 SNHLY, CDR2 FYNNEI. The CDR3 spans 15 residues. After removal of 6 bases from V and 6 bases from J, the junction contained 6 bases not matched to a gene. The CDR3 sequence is CASRPDRGRHEKLFF. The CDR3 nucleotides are TGTGCCAGCAGACCGGACAGGGGGCGCCATGAAAAACTGTTTTTT. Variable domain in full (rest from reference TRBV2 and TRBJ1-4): EPEVTQTPSHQVTQMGQEVILRCVPISNHLYFYWYRQILGQKVEFLVSFYNNEISEKSEIFDDQFSVERPDGSNFTLKIRSTKLEDSAMYFCASRPDRGRHEKLFFGSGTQLSVL.

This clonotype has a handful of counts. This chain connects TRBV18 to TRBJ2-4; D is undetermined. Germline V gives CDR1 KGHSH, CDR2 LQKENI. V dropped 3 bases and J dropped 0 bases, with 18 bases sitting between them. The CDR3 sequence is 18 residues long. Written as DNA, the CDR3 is TGTGCCAGCTCACCCCAGCAAGGTGCCGCAGTAGCCAAAAACATTCAGTACTTC. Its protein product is CASSPQQGAAVAKNIQYF.

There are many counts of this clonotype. The CDR3 protein is CASSHVPTYEQYF. In DNA, the CDR3 is TGTGCCAGCAGCCACGTACCGACCTACGAGCAGTACTTC. The chain links TRBV5-5 to TRBJ2-7; D unclear. V lost 4 bases and J lost 2, with 10 bases in between. From germline, CDR1 is SGHKS and CDR2 YYEKEE (reference sequence). This CDR3 contains 13 residues.

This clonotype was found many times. CDR3: CASRHGAGELFF. The CDR3 bases are TGTGCCAGCAGGCATGGCGCCGGGGAGCTGTTTTTT. The rearrangement joins TRBV12-3 or TRBV12-4 to TRBJ2-2; D is unresolved. V was trimmed by 6 bases and J by 6 bases, leaving 8 bases between them. This CDR3 is 12 amino acids long.

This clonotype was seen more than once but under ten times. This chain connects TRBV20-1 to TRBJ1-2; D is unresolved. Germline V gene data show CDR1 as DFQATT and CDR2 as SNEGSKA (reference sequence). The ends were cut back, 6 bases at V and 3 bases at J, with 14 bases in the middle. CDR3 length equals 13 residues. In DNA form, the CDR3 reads TGCAGTGCAACTAAGGGTTTTGACTATGGCTACACCTTC. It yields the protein CSATKGFDYGYTF.

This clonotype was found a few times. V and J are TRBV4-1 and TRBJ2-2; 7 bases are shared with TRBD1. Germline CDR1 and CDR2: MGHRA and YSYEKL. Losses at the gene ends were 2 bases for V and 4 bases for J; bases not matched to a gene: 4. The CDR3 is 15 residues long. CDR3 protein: CASSQPRTGTGELFF. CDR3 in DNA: TGCGCCAGCAGCCAACCCCGGACAGGCACCGGGGAGCTGTTTTTT.

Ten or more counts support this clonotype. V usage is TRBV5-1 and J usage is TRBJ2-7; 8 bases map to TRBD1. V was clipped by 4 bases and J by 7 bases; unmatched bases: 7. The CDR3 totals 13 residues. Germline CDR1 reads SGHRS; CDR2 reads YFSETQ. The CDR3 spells CASSHGQGWEQYF. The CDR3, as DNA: TGCGCCAGCAGCCACGGACAGGGATGGGAGCAGTACTTC.

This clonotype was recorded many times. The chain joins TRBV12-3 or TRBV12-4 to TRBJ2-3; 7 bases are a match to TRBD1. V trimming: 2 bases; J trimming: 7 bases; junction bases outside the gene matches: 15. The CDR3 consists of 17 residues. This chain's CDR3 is CASSLRVWGQLWNTQYF. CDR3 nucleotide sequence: TGTGCCAGCAGTTTAAGAGTATGGGGACAGCTTTGGAATACGCAGTATTTT.

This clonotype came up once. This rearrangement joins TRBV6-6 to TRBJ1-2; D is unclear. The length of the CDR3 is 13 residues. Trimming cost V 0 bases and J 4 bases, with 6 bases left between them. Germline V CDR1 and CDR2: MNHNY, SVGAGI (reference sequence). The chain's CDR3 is CASSYSDGYGYTF. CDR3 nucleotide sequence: TGTGCCAGCAGTTACTCTGACGGCTATGGCTACACCTTC.

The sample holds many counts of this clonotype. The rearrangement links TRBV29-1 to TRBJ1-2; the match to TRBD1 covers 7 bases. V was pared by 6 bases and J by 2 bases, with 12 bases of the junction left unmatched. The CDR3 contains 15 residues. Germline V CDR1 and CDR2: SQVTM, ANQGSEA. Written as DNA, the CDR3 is TGCAGCGTCCAACGTTTTGGGACAGAGAACTATGGCTACACCTTC. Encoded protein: CSVQRFGTENYGYTF.